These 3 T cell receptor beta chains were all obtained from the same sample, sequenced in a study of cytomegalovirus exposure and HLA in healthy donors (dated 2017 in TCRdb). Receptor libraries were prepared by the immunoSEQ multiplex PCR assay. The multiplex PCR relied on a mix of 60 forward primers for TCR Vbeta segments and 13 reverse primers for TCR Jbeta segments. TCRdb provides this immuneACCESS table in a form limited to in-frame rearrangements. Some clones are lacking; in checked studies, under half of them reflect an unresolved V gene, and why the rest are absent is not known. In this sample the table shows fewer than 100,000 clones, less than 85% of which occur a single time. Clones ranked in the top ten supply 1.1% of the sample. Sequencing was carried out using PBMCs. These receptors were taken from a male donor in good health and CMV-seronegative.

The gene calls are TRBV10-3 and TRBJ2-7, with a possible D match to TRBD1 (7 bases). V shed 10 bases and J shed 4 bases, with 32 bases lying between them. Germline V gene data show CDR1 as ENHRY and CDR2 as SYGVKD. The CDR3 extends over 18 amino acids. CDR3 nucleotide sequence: TGTGCCACCAACCAGGGGGGCCTACAGGGGCCAATGGCTTACGAGCAGTACTTC. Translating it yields CATNQGGLQGPMAYEQYF.

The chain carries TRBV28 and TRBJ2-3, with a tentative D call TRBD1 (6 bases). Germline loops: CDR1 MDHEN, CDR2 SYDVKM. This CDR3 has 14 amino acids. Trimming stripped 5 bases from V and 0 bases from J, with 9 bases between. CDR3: CASSRTVSTDTQYF. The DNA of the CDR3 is TGTGCCAGCAGTCGGACAGTTAGCACAGATACGCAGTATTTT. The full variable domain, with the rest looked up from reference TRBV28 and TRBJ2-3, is DVKVTQSSRYLVKRTGEKVFLECVQDMDHENMFWYRQDPGLGLRLIYFSYDVKMKEKGDIPEGYSVSREKKERFSLILESASTNQTSMYLCASSRTVSTDTQYFGPGTRLTVL.

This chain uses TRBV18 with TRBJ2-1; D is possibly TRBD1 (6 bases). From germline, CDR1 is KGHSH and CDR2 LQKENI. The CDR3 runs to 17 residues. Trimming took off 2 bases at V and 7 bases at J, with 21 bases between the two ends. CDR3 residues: CASSPARPQGMANEQFF. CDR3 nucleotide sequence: TGTGCCAGCTCACCAGCCAGGCCGCAGGGGATGGCTAATGAGCAGTTCTTC.